The 4 T cell receptor beta chains reported below all come from one sample, sequenced in a study of blood T cell repertoires in COVID-19. Only in-frame clones appear in the TCRdb table, and some are missing; sequencing was by immunoSEQ multiplex PCR. The profile shows about 260,000 clones, 88% of them singletons. The sequenced material came from PBMCs or T cells enriched from blood (not recorded which). The receptors originated from a woman in her fifties or sixties who had recovered from COVID-19.

The chain couples TRBV9 to TRBJ2-5; perhaps TRBD2 as D (6 bases). V lost 3 bases and J 5 bases, leaving 17 bases between the germline ends. CDR1 and CDR2 (germline): SGDLS, YYNGEE. The CDR3 has 15 residues. The CDR3 sequence: CASSGTTVLGETQYF. The CDR3 DNA reads TGTGCCAGCAGCGGGACTACGGTTCTAGGGGAGACCCAGTACTTC. The variable domain in full, with the rest retrieved from reference TRBV9 and TRBJ2-5, is DSGVTQTPKHLITATGQRVTLRCSPRSGDLSVYWYQQSLDQGLQFLIQYYNGEERAKGNILERFSAQQFPDLHSELNLSSLELGDSALYFCASSGTTVLGETQYFGPGTRLLVL.

The CDR3 DNA follows: TGTGCCAGCAGTTTAGAGGGAATAGACAATCAGCCCCAGCATTTT. Translated, it gives CASSLEGIDNQPQHF. The chain is built from TRBV27 and TRBJ1-5; D unclear. The CDR3 spans 15 residues. Germline CDR1 MNHEY, CDR2 SMNVEV (reference sequence). V dropped 2 bases and J dropped 3 bases, with 11 bases sitting between them.

The chain is built from TRBV29-1 and TRBJ2-2; the match to TRBD2 covers 9 bases. Per the germline V gene, CDR1 is SQVTM and CDR2 is ANQGSEA. J gave up 4 bases and V 6 bases, and 6 bases lay outside the gene matches. The CDR3 covers 14 residues. The CDR3 region has the DNA TGCAGCGTAGGAGCGGGAGGCCCCACCGGGGAGCTGTTTTTT. Translation gives CSVGAGGPTGELFF.

The rearrangement links TRBV7-3 to TRBJ2-3; 10 nucleotides match TRBD2. Per the germline V gene, CDR1 is SGHTA and CDR2 is FQGTGA. J lost 4 bases, V lost 4 bases, and 5 bases had no gene match. CDR3 length: 15 residues. The CDR3 loop reads CASSSTSGTADTQYF. Written as DNA, the CDR3 is TGTGCCAGCAGCTCAACTAGCGGGACCGCAGATACGCAGTATTTT.